This note documents a single T cell receptor beta chain sequence. Its cognate antigen is unknown. The CDR3 has 14 residues. Per germline, CDR1 SGHRS and CDR2 YFSETQ. Healthy bone marrow donors made up the cohort. These data come from a study of cytomegalovirus exposure and HLA in healthy donors. The study, taken as a whole, reports: Later work found that TCR association rates differed between HLA loci; DRB1 had the most and HLA-C the fewest.

13 Jbeta primers and 60 Vbeta primers were used for the PCR. Profiling relied on immunoSEQ multiplex PCR, and the TCRdb table lists in-frame clones only, not all of them. Of about 160,000 clones in the sample, roughly four fifths were seen once. The receptor was derived from a man between 50 and 59 years old in good health and CMV-seropositive. Sequencing was performed on PBMCs. The V call is TRBV5-1, the J call TRBJ2-5; the D gene is possibly TRBD1 (5 bases). TRBJ2-7 explains the end of the DNA better; the J call may be wrong. The CDR3 protein is CASSSSRGFDEQYF. The CDR3 bases are TGCGCCAGCAGCTCCTCTAGGGGTTTCGACGAGCAGTACTTC.